The clone carrying this T cell receptor (beta chain) has just one count. This entry is derived from a study of blood T cell repertoires in COVID-19. The germline V gene has CDR1 SQVTM and CDR2 ANQGSEA. J lost 4 bases, V lost 7 bases, and 9 bases had no gene match. This CDR3 contains 13 residues. Authors' data handling: For nucleated cells, counts were estimated from reference gene primer amplification. Generated by immunoSEQ multiplex PCR, the TCRdb table keeps only in-frame clones and is missing some. The DNA was the basis for D and trimming; V, J and clone size are from that table. Counted here are roughly 370,000 clones, just under 90% occurring once; the ten biggest clones make up approximately 9.3%.

This sequence joins TRBV29-1 and TRBJ2-5; 7 bases fit TRBD1. The sample taken for sequencing was PBMCs or T cells enriched from blood (not recorded which). This TCR was recovered from a woman aged 45 to 65 who had recovered from COVID-19. CDR3 sequence (DNA): TGCAGCGCTCTGAGGGGGCTTGTAGAGACCCAGTACTTC. This codes for CSALRGLVETQYF.